The 12 T cell receptor beta chains below all came from one sample that was sequenced in a study of cytomegalovirus exposure and HLA in healthy donors. 60 Vbeta and 13 Jbeta primers were used in PCR. The data were produced by immunoSEQ multiplex PCR, yet TCRdb's version contains in-frame clones alone and is incomplete. The sample has around 150,000 clones, about 75% seen once. Material: PBMCs. These receptors all stem from a male donor in good health and CMV-seronegative.

To note about this clone: This same CDR3 is encoded by further DNA sequences in the sample. The chain has TRBV5-1 and TRBJ2-5; D unresolved. Germline V CDR1 and CDR2: SGHRS, YFSETQ. The CDR3 totals 12 residues. V was shortened by 0 bases and J by 5 bases, with 5 bases between the two germline ends. CDR3 region: CASSLGVETQYF. CDR3 nucleotide sequence: TGCGCCAGCAGCTTGGGAGTGGAGACCCAGTACTTC.

This clone was seen a handful of times. CDR3 in amino acids: CASSSGLAGVEQYF. The CDR3 DNA reads TGTGCCAGCTCATCGGGACTAGCGGGAGTCGAGCAGTACTTC. The chain is built from TRBV18 and TRBJ2-7, with TRBD2 matching over 14 bases. The germline V gene encodes CDR1 KGHSH and CDR2 LQKENI. The CDR3 is 14 residues long. V lost 5 bases and J lost 6; bases outside the gene matches: 3. The complete variable domain, with remaining parts taken from reference TRBV18 and TRBJ2-7, reads NAGVMQNPRHLVRRRGQEARLRCSPMKGHSHVYWYRQLPEEGLKFMVYLQKENIIDESGMPKERFSAEFPKEGPSILRIQQVVRGDSAAYFCASSSGLAGVEQYFGPGTRLTVT.

The chain uses TRBV14 and TRBJ2-7; TRBD1 aligns across 8 bases. CDR3 size: 17 residues. V dropped 1 base and J dropped 2; count of bases not matched to a gene: 10. Germline V lookup: CDR1 SGHDN, CDR2 FVKESK. CDR3 sequence (DNA): TGTGCCAGCAGCCAAGGGAAGCAGGGGGCCCCAACCTACGAGCAGTACTTC. This codes for CASSQGKQGAPTYEQYF.

The chain links TRBV7-9 to TRBJ2-3; D not resolved. Trimming took off 1 base at V and 14 bases at J, with 16 bases between the two ends. Per the germline V gene, CDR1 is SEHNR and CDR2 is FQNEAQ (reference sequence). The CDR3 covers 13 residues. CDR3 region: CASSLGSSTRLYF. CDR3 bases: TGTGCCAGCAGCTTAGGCAGTTCCACACGCTTGTATTTT. Complete variable domain (other parts from reference TRBV7-9 and TRBJ2-3): DTGVSQNPRHKITKRGQNVTFRCDPISEHNRLYWYRQTLGQGPEFLTYFQNEAQLEKSRLLSDRFSAERPKGSFSTLEIQRTEQGDSAMYLCASSLGSSTRLYFGPGTRLTVL.

This sequence joins TRBV11-1 and TRBJ1-6; TRBD1 is a possible D gene (5 bases). This CDR3 has 16 amino acids. The germline V gene has CDR1 SGHAT and CDR2 FQDESV (reference sequence). With 4 bases removed from V and 0 bases from J, the gap between germline ends came to 10 bases. The chain's CDR3 is CASSSRQSSYNSPLHF. The DNA for the CDR3 is TGTGCCAGCAGCTCCCGACAGAGCTCCTATAATTCACCCCTCCACTTT. The variable domain in full, with the rest retrieved from reference TRBV11-1 and TRBJ1-6, is EAEVAQSPRYKITEKSQAVAFWCDPISGHATLYWYRQILGQGPELLVQFQDESVVDDSQLPKDRFSAERLKGVDSTLKIQPAELGDSAMYLCASSSRQSSYNSPLHFGNGTRLTVT.

The CDR3 sequence is CASSLGQGALNTEAFF. In nucleotides, the CDR3 is TGTGCCAGCAGCTTAGGACAGGGGGCATTGAACACTGAAGCTTTCTTT. V gene TRBV7-2 combines with J gene TRBJ1-1; 10 bases line up with TRBD1. CDR3 size: 16 residues. Germline V lookup: CDR1 SGHTA, CDR2 FQGNSA. J lost 0 bases, V lost 1 base, and 2 bases had no gene match.

The chain combines TRBV9 with TRBJ1-1; D unresolved. There are 16 residues in the CDR3. V lost 0 bases to trimming and J lost 5 bases, with 17 bases between them. Per germline, CDR1 SGDLS and CDR2 YYNGEE. The CDR3 region is CASSVEELGPRTEAFF. Written as DNA, the CDR3 is TGTGCCAGCAGCGTAGAGGAATTGGGTCCGAGGACTGAAGCTTTCTTT.

This clone has a single count. This chain connects TRBV21-1 to TRBJ1-1; whether TRBD1, the table's D call, matches the DNA was not checked. TRBV21-1 is a pseudogene locus. This CDR3 is 14 amino acids long. CDR3 sequence: CASRLPGHQPEAFF. As DNA, the CDR3 is TGTGCCAGCAGGCTTCCGGGACACCAACCCGAAGCTTTCTTT.

The chain links TRBV13 to TRBJ1-2; a possible D gene is TRBD1 (6 bases). The CDR3 sequence is 16 residues long. Germline loops: CDR1 PRHDT, CDR2 FYEKMQ (reference sequence). V was trimmed by 0 bases and J by 4 bases, leaving 15 bases between them. This CDR3 reads CASSLGRGRGGYGYTF. For the CDR3, the DNA is TGTGCCAGCAGCTTAGGGCGCGGCAGGGGTGGCTATGGCTACACCTTC.

This rearrangement joins TRBV4-1 to TRBJ2-3; D unclear. The CDR3 contains 14 residues. Germline-derived CDR1 and CDR2 are MGHRA and YSYEKL. The germline V and J ends were trimmed by 1 base and 0 bases, with 5 bases remaining between them. The CDR3 reads CASSQAGSTDTQYF. In DNA form, the CDR3 reads TGCGCCAGCAGCCAAGCAGGAAGCACAGATACGCAGTATTTT.

The genes are TRBV7-8 and TRBJ2-7; possible D gene TRBD1, 6 bases. This CDR3 contains 15 residues. V was clipped by 6 bases and J by 5 bases, with 20 bases between them. Germline lookup yields CDR1 SGHVS and CDR2 FQNEAQ. CDR3 in amino acids: CASRSFRNRDHEQYF. The CDR3 nucleotides are TGTGCCAGCAGATCATTCCGGAACAGGGACCACGAGCAGTACTTC.

The chain is built from TRBV11-2 and TRBJ2-3, with D unresolved. The CDR3 is 12 residues long. V was shortened by 3 bases and J by 9 bases, with 10 bases between the two germline ends. The V gene's germline CDR1 is SGHAT and CDR2 FQNNGV. For the CDR3, the DNA is TGTGCCAGCAGCTTTGAGGCATCGACGCAGTATTTT. Amino acid sequence: CASSFEASTQYF.